Listed below are T cell receptor beta chains from one sample, sequenced in a study of cytomegalovirus exposure and HLA in healthy donors. Some clones are missing from TCRdb's copy, which holds only in-frame ones; the method was immunoSEQ multiplex PCR. The sample carries over 110,000 clones, 70% to 80% recorded once. Sequenced sample: PBMCs. The origin of the receptors is a female donor in good health and CMV-seronegative. CDR3s include the opening cysteine and the closing phenylalanine or tryptophan. D genes are given only for firm matches. Clone size, where shown, is once, few, many, or a class for clones that have expanded.

length,J,D,size,V,DNA,CDR3
15,TRBJ2-7,TRBD1,-,TRBV7-2,TGTGCCAGCAGCTTAGTCGGGACAGGGACCGACGAGCAGTACTTC,CASSLVGTGTDEQYF
15,TRBJ2-2,-,-,TRBV5-1,TGCGCCAGCAGTCGCCAGGGAACGGGCACCGGGGAGCTGTTTTTT,CASSRQGTGTGELFF
16,TRBJ1-4,TRBD1,-,TRBV5-8,TGTGCCAGCAGCAGGGCCCTGGACAGGGCGAATGAAAAACTGTTTTTT,CASSRALDRANEKLFF
16,TRBJ2-3,TRBD2,-,TRBV18,TGTGCCAGCTCTCAAGGGACTAGCGGGGGCACAGATACGCAGTATTTT,CASSQGTSGGTDTQYF
14,TRBJ1-5,-,few,TRBV30,TGTGCCTGGAGCCTGGGCCTGAGCAATCAGCCCCAGCATTTT,CAWSLGLSNQPQHF
14,TRBJ1-1,TRBD1,-,TRBV7-2,TGTGCCAGCAGGGGACAGGGATTGAACACTGAAGCTTTCTTT,CASRGQGLNTEAFF
14,TRBJ1-2,-,-,TRBV6-1,TGTGCCAGCAGTAAAATCACGGAGAACTATGGCTACACCTTC,CASSKITENYGYTF
10,TRBJ2-5,-,-,TRBV6-4,TGTGCCAGACCGGGGGAGACCCAGTACTTC,CARPGETQYF
14,TRBJ2-7,TRBD2,-,TRBV2,TGTGCCAGCGCAAGCGGACTAGCGGGAGAGGAGCAGTACTTC,CASASGLAGEEQYF
15,TRBJ2-5,TRBD2,-,TRBV9,TGTGCCAGGCCCCAAACTAGCGGGATGACGGAGACCCAGTACTTC,CARPQTSGMTETQYF
15,TRBJ1-1,TRBD1,-,TRBV4-3,TGCGCCAGCAGCCAGGGACAGGGAATCGGGTACTACGCTTTCTTT,CASSQGQGIGYYAFF
14,TRBJ2-1,TRBD1,-,TRBV18,TGTGCCAGCTCACCGGGGAACAGGGGCGATGAGCAGTTCTTC,CASSPGNRGDEQFF
13,TRBJ2-3,-,-,TRBV5-1,TGCGCCAGCAGCGGCCTCTTCACAGATACGCAGTATTTT,CASSGLFTDTQYF
15,TRBJ1-4,-,-,TRBV12-5,TGTGCTAGTGGCTCCATCAGTGCGGCAGGGGCGAAACTGTTTTTT,CASGSISAAGAKLFF
13,TRBJ1-5,-,-,TRBV25-1,TGTGCCAGCAGTGGACAGCCTAATCAGCCCCAGCATTTT,CASSGQPNQPQHF
14,TRBJ2-7,-,-,TRBV5-4,TGTGCCAGCAGCCCAGCGGACAGTTCCTACGAGCAGTACTTC,CASSPADSSYEQYF
14,TRBJ2-7,TRBD1,-,TRBV28,TGTGCCAGCAGTTCTCAGGGGGCGCTGAGGGAGCAGTACTTC,CASSSQGALREQYF
15,TRBJ2-5,-,-,TRBV5-1,TGCGCCAGCAGCTTGGGAGGTAGCGACCAAGAGACCCAGTACTTC,CASSLGGSDQETQYF
17,TRBJ2-2,-,-,TRBV30,TGTGCCTGGAGTGGACTCATGCGGGGCGCGAACACCGGGGAGCTGTTTTTT,CAWSGLMRGANTGELFF
16,TRBJ2-5,TRBD2,-,TRBV7-2,TGTGCCAGCAGCCTCAGACTAGCGGTGTACCAAGAGACCCAGTACTTC,CASSLRLAVYQETQYF
13,TRBJ2-4,-,many,TRBV5-1,TGCGCCAGCAGCTTGGATGTCTCAAACATTCAGTACTTC,CASSLDVSNIQYF
14,TRBJ2-3,-,-,TRBV7-2,TGTGCCAGCAGCTTCGTCGCGGGCACAGATACGCAGTATTTT,CASSFVAGTDTQYF
15,TRBJ2-2,TRBD2,few,TRBV7-3,TGTGCCAGCAGCCTAGCGGGGGGAGGGACCGGGGAGCTGTTTTTT,CASSLAGGGTGELFF
13,TRBJ1-4,-,-,TRBV6-1,TGTGCCAGCAGTGAACTAGAAAGGGAAAAACTGTTTTTT,CASSELEREKLFF
14,TRBJ2-7,-,-,TRBV27,TGTGCCAGCAGTTTTAGTCAGGCCTCCTACGAGCAGTACTTC,CASSFSQASYEQYF
15,TRBJ2-1,TRBD2,-,TRBV7-6,TGTGCCAGCAGCTTGGGACTAGCGGGGGGCAATGAGCAGTTCTTC,CASSLGLAGGNEQFF
14,TRBJ2-7,-,-,TRBV4-1,TGCGCCAGCAGCCAGGAACAGGGTCTGTACGAGCAGTACTTC,CASSQEQGLYEQYF
17,TRBJ2-3,-,-,TRBV7-9,TGTGCCAGCAGCAGGGACTTAATAAGTTTAGGCACAGATACGCAGTATTTT,CASSRDLISLGTDTQYF
13,TRBJ2-7,-,-,TRBV5-1,TGCGCCAGCAGCTTTCGGGGTTCCTACGAGCAGTACTTC,CASSFRGSYEQYF
11,TRBJ2-7,-,-,TRBV30,TGTGCCTGGAGTGCAGATTACGAGCAGTACTTC,CAWSADYEQYF
17,TRBJ2-3,TRBD2,-,TRBV4-3,TGCGCCAGCAGCCAAGATCATGCGCGGGGGTTCACAGATACGCAGTATTTT,CASSQDHARGFTDTQYF
15,TRBJ2-7,TRBD2,-,TRBV5-1,TGCGCCAGCAGCTCCGGGGTAGGCGGGAGTGGCGAGCAGTACTTC,CASSSGVGGSGEQYF
14,TRBJ1-1,-,-,TRBV10-3,TGTGCCATCAGTGAGCGGAGCACGAACACTGAAGCTTTCTTT,CAISERSTNTEAFF
13,TRBJ2-7,-,-,TRBV7-9,TGTTCCAGCAGATCAGGGTTTGGGGACGAGCAGTACTTC,CSSRSGFGDEQYF
17,TRBJ2-6,TRBD1,-,TRBV7-6,TGTGCCAGCAGCTTGTTGTCAGGGGGCTCTGGGGCCAACGTCCTGACTTTC,CASSLLSGGSGANVLTF
15,TRBJ1-4,-,-,TRBV9,TGTGCCAGCAGCCCCCAGGTGACAGGAGGTGAAAAACTGTTTTTT,CASSPQVTGGEKLFF
13,TRBJ1-1,-,few,TRBV6-1,TGTGCCAGCCGAAAGACAGCAAACACTGAAGCTTTCTTT,CASRKTANTEAFF
14,TRBJ1-6,TRBD1,-,TRBV6-1,TGTGCCAGCAGTGAATTACAGGGGTATTCACCCCTCCACTTT,CASSELQGYSPLHF
13,TRBJ2-7,-,-,TRBV10-1,TGCGCCACCAGACCTAGCGACCTAAACGAGCAGTACTTC,CATRPSDLNEQYF
15,TRBJ1-5,TRBD1,-,TRBV9,TGTGCCAGCAGTAGGACAGGAACTACCAATCAGCCCCAGCATTTT,CASSRTGTTNQPQHF
13,TRBJ1-4,-,-,TRBV7-2,TGTGCCAGCAGCTTAACCGGGGGTGAAAAACTGTTTTTT,CASSLTGGEKLFF
15,TRBJ1-2,TRBD1,once,TRBV28,TGTGCCAGCAGCTTACCACCAGGGGGCCCTTGGGGCTACACCTTC,CASSLPPGGPWGYTF
15,TRBJ2-3,-,-,TRBV5-6,TGTGCCAGCAGCTTGATCGAGGGTAACGCAGATACGCAGTATTTT,CASSLIEGNADTQYF
11,TRBJ2-5,-,-,TRBV6-5,TGTGCCAGCAGTACGAGCGGGACCCAGTACTTC,CASSTSGTQYF
13,TRBJ1-1,-,-,TRBV29-1,TGCAGCGTTGATACAGGGACGAACACTGAAGCTTTCTTT,CSVDTGTNTEAFF
15,TRBJ1-4,-,few,TRBV6-6,TGTGCCAGCAGTTACTCTTGGGGGGAAGGGGAAAAACTGTTTTTT,CASSYSWGEGEKLFF
15,TRBJ1-1,TRBD1,-,TRBV10-2,TGCGCCAGCAGAGGGGACAGGGGAATGAACACTGAAGCTTTCTTT,CASRGDRGMNTEAFF
13,TRBJ1-5,-,few,TRBV28,TGTGCCACCGGGGAGGGGTACAATCAGCCCCAGCATTTT,CATGEGYNQPQHF
14,TRBJ1-1,-,-,TRBV14,TGTGCCAGCAGCCCCGCAGGGATGGGCACTGAAGCTTTCTTT,CASSPAGMGTEAFF
16,TRBJ2-1,TRBD1,-,TRBV9,TGTGCCAGCACCCGACAGGGAAGGAGCTCCTACAATGAGCAGTTCTTC,CASTRQGRSSYNEQFF
12,TRBJ1-2,-,-,TRBV5-4,TGTGCCAGCAGCCTTGACTCATATGGCTACACCTTC,CASSLDSYGYTF